The TCR beta chain under discussion was sequenced for a study of blood T cell repertoires in COVID-19. Background on the study: There were acute and convalescent COVID-19 samples, and they came from the United States, Italy and Spain. T cells, B-cell-depleted T cells, or PBMCs supplied cDNA or gDNA.

Authors' analysis steps: Reference gene primer amplification yielded estimated nucleated cell counts. Using immunoSEQ multiplex PCR, the repertoire was profiled, and TCRdb retains in-frame clones only, with some absent. That table gives V, J and clone size, and the DNA gave D and trimming. The sample has under 250,000 clones; around 86% are singletons. The V gene's germline CDR1 is SGHDT and CDR2 YYEEEE. The V end was cut by 4 bases, the J end by 4 bases, with 14 bases between. The CDR3 runs 14 residues. The clonotype originates from a man at least 80 years old with acute or convalescent COVID-19. The sample consisted of peripheral blood. The chain joins TRBV5-6 to TRBJ1-1; D is ambiguous. The CDR3 nucleotides read TGTGCCAGCAGCGACCTAACGGGGTTCACTGAAGCTTTCTTT. Its translation is CASSDLTGFTEAFF.